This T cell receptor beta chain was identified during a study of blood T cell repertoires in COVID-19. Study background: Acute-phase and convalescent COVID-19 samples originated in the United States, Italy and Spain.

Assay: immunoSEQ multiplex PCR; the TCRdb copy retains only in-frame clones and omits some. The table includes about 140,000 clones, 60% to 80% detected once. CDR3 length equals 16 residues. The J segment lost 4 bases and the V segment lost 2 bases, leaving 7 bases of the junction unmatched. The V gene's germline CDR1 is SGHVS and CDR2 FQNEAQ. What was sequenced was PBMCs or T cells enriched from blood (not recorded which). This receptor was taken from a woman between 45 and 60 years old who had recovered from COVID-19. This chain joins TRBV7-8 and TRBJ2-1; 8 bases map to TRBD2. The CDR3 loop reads CASSLRASGLYNEQFF. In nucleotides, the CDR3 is TGTGCCAGCAGCTTAAGAGCTAGCGGGTTGTACAATGAGCAGTTCTTC.